The 2 T cell receptor beta chains below come from one sample, sequenced in a study of blood T cell repertoires in COVID-19. Assay used: immunoSEQ multiplex PCR; TCRdb lists only in-frame clones, some missing. The data contain about 170,000 clones, 82% of them seen just once; the ten biggest clones take up approximately 6.8%. Material for sequencing was peripheral blood. The source is a woman aged 40 to 49 with COVID-19, enrolled during active disease.

V usage is TRBV30 and J usage is TRBJ1-5; 8 nucleotides line up with TRBD1. CDR3 size: 15 residues. The V segment lost 1 base and the J segment 1 base; nucleotides outside the gene matches: 3. Germline CDR1 and CDR2: GTSNPN and SVGIG (reference sequence). The CDR3 is CAWSAYRGSNQPQHF. DNA for the CDR3: TGTGCCTGGAGTGCCTACAGGGGGAGCAATCAGCCCCAGCATTTT.

The V and J genes are TRBV7-2 and TRBJ1-1, with D possibly TRBD1 on 6 matching bases. Per the germline V gene, CDR1 is SGHTA and CDR2 is FQGNSA. The germline V and J ends were trimmed by 5 bases and 1 base, with 20 bases remaining between them. This CDR3 contains 17 residues. The CDR3 nucleotides read TGTGCCAGCAGCGTAGGTCCCGGGACACGGTCGAACACTGAAGCTTTCTTT. As protein: CASSVGPGTRSNTEAFF.